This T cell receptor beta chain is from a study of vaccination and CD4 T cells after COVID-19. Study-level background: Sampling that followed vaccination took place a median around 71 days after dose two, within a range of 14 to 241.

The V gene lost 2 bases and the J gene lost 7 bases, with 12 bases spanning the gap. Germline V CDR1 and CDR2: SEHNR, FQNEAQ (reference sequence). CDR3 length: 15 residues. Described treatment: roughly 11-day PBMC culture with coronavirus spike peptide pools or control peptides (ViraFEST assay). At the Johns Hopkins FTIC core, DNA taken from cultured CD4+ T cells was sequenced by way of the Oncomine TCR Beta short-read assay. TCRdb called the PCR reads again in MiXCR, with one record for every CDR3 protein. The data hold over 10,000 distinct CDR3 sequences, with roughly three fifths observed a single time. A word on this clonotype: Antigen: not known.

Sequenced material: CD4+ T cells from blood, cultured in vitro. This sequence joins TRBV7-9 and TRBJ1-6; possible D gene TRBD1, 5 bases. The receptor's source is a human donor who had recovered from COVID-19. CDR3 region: CASSLQGAGNSPLHF. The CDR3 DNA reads TGTGCCAGCAGCTTACAAGGGGCAGGAAATTCACCCCTCCACTTT. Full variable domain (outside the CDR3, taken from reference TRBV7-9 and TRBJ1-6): DTGVSQNPRHKITKRGQNVTFRCDPISEHNRLYWYRQTLGQGPEFLTYFQNEAQLEKSRLLSDRFSAERPKGSFSTLEIQRTEQGDSAMYLCASSLQGAGNSPLHFGNGTRLTVT.